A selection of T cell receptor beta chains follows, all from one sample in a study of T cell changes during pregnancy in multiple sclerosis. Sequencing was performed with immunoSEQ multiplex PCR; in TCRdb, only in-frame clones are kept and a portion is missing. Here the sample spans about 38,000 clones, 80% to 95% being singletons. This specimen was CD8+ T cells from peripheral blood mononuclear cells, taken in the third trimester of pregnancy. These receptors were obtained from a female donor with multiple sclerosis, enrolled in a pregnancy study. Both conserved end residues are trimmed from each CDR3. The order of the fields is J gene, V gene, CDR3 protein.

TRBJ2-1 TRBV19 ASSIGTSGRGVNEQF
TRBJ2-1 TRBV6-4 ASSDRAGAGNEQF
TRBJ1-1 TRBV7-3 ASSLGGLNTEAF
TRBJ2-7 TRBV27 ASSFGTGREQY
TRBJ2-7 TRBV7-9 ASSHMQGSYEQY
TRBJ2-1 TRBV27 ASSSSGIYNEQF
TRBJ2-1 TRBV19 ASRSTGTGIYNEQF
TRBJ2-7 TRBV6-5 ASSTGTTTYEQY
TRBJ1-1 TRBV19 ASLDRGLMNTEAF
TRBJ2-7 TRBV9 ASSVAPGQRSTSYEQY
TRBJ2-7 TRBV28 ASSSFPYEQY
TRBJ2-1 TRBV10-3 AISGSLVEQF
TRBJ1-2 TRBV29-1 SVEWGAHYGYT
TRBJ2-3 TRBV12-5 ASASMGGSRNTQY
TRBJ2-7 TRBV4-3 ASSQETSGRLSSYEQY
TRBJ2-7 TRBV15 ATSRAGQFSYEQY
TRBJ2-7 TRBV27 ASSPLAGVSYEQY
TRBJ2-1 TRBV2 ASSIFTRDGGNEQF
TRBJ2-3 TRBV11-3 ASSLGSGETDTQY
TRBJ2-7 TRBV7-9 ASSLGVGDYEQY
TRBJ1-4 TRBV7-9 ASSQRDRDEKLF
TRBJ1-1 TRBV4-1 ASSQEQGREGLNTEAF